Shown below are 8 T cell receptor beta chains from a single sample sequenced in a study of OX40 agonist ivuxolimab in advanced cancers. Sequenced by immunoSEQ multiplex PCR; TCRdb stores in-frame clones only, minus some. Of tens of thousands of clones listed, roughly 84% are singletons. Sequencing was performed on CD4+ or CD8+ T cells sorted from blood, taken in a trial of the OX40 agonist ivuxolimab. The source of these receptors is an adult with an advanced solid tumor such as melanoma, head and neck, liver or kidney cancer.

The chain links TRBV4-3 to TRBJ2-5; D unclear. The V and J ends lost 0 bases and 0 bases respectively, with 11 bases between them. The CDR3 has 16 amino acids. From germline, CDR1 is LGHNA and CDR2 YSLEER. For the CDR3, the DNA is TGCGCCAGCAGCCAAGAATTCAGCGAGTACCAAGAGACCCAGTACTTC. Encoded protein: CASSQEFSEYQETQYF.

This clone has more than one count but fewer than ten. The rearrangement joins TRBV30 to TRBJ1-6, with 8 positions matching TRBD1. The germline CDR1 and CDR2 sequences are GTSNPN and SVGIG (reference sequence). The CDR3 runs to 12 residues. The CDR3 DNA is TGTGCACGAAGGCAGGGGGCTTCACCCCTCCACTTT. It codes for CARRQGASPLHF.

Details on this clone: A junction boundary mismatches the germline segment, possibly from a read error. The chain carries TRBV6-5 and TRBJ2-3, with D possibly matching TRBD2 (5 bases). The germline V gene has CDR1 MNHEY and CDR2 SVGAGI. The CDR3 extends over 14 amino acids. The CDR3 is CASSYSSSTYTQYF. CDR3 DNA sequence: TGTGCCAGCAGTTACTCGTCTAGCACATATACGCAGTATTTT.

The gene calls are TRBV5-1 and TRBJ2-7; 9 bases match TRBD1. There are 14 residues in the CDR3. From germline, CDR1 is SGHRS and CDR2 YFSETQ. Trimming at V came to 3 bases and at J to 4 bases, leaving 5 bases not matched to a gene. In nucleotides, the CDR3 is TGCGCCAGCAGCTCCCGGGACAGGGTGTACGAGCAGTACTTC. This gives the protein CASSSRDRVYEQYF.

The gene calls are TRBV19 and TRBJ1-2; unclear D gene. V lost 3 bases and J lost 3, with 8 bases in between. This CDR3 is 13 amino acids long. In germline, CDR1 is LNHDA, CDR2 SQIVND (reference sequence). The CDR3 nucleotides are TGTGCCAGTAGTATTAAGGACTACTATGGCTACACCTTC. It encodes CASSIKDYYGYTF.

This clone was detected a few times. The gene calls are TRBV7-9 and TRBJ1-6; D gene ambiguous. The CDR3 runs to 13 residues. Per germline, CDR1 SEHNR and CDR2 FQNEAQ (reference sequence). Trimming cost V 11 bases and J 10 bases, with 18 bases left between them. The CDR3 loop is CAVWSLEGSPLHF. For the CDR3, the DNA is TGTGCCGTGTGGTCTTTGGAAGGGTCACCCCTCCACTTT.

The chain employs TRBV5-4 and TRBJ1-1; 8 bases align to TRBD1. CDR1 and CDR2 (germline): SGHNT, YYREEE (reference sequence). V shed 4 bases and J 4 bases; nucleotides not matched to a gene: 6. The CDR3 extends over 14 amino acids. Here the CDR3 reads CASSRGQAGTEAFF. The CDR3 DNA reads as TGTGCCAGCAGCAGGGGACAGGCTGGCACTGAAGCTTTCTTT.

This chain joins TRBV4-3 and TRBJ1-1, with no clear D. CDR1 is LGHNA, CDR2 YSLEER, per germline. CDR3 length: 12 amino acids. The V and J ends lost 1 base and 10 bases respectively, with 10 bases between them. In nucleotides, the CDR3 is TGCGCCAGCAGCCAAGTGGGGATGAGAGCTTTCTTT. Amino acids: CASSQVGMRAFF.